The present T cell receptor (beta chain) was sequenced within a study of siplizumab effects on memory and regulatory T cells. This clone was counted only a few times. Its antigen remains unknown. The junction had 3 bases not matched to a gene; V was cut back by 4 bases and J by 7 bases. There are 12 residues in the CDR3. The germline CDR1 and CDR2 sequences are MNHEY and SMNVEV (reference sequence). Around 100,000 TCR templates per sample were sequenced. Repertoires were generated with immunoSEQ multiplex PCR, while TCRdb's copy carries only in-frame clones and drops some. The data show tens of thousands of clones, roughly 87% seen once. Findings of the study overall: Sequences below about 10^-5 frequency were poorly captured, limiting mapping of alloreactive clones. The drug siplizumab significantly decreased the alloreactive sequences that could be traced to unstimulated CD4+ memory cells. It was not possible to assign a naive or memory phenotype to roughly 75-97% of proliferating CD4+ or CD8+ clones.

This chain links TRBV27 with TRBJ2-7, with 8 nucleotides matching TRBD2. Sequenced sample: naive CD8+ T cells sorted from blood. The sequence was obtained from a human donor in good health. CDR3: CASSSTSAEQYF. The CDR3 DNA sequence: TGTGCCAGCAGTTCGACTAGCGCTGAGCAGTACTTC.